This T cell receptor (beta chain) originates from a study of OX40 agonist ivuxolimab in advanced cancers. Overall study context: Of mixed ages from about 20 to 80 and averaging approximately 60 years, the group was almost 85% male.

For this clone: What it binds is unknown.

V was clipped by 4 bases and J by 7 bases; unmatched bases: 4. The CDR3 loop spans 14 amino acids. Germline V CDR1 and CDR2: SGHTA, FQGNSA. Points from the study as a whole: Doses of 0.1 to 3.0 mg/kg were accompanied by clonal expansion of CD4+ and CD8+ blood T cells by week 6.

Assay: immunoSEQ multiplex PCR; the TCRdb copy retains only in-frame clones and omits some. The repertoire holds about 60,000 clones, with about 83% as singletons. The receptor was isolated from an adult with an advanced solid tumor such as melanoma, head and neck, liver or kidney cancer. The sample consisted of CD4+ or CD8+ T cells sorted from blood, taken in a trial of the OX40 agonist ivuxolimab. The chain is built from TRBV7-2 and TRBJ2-7; 13 bases fit TRBD2. This CDR3 is CASSSGLAGEEQYF. CDR3 nucleotides: TGTGCCAGCAGCTCTGGACTAGCGGGAGAGGAGCAGTACTTC. Based on the CDR3 plus reference TRBV7-2 and TRBJ2-7, the full variable domain is GAGVSQSPSNKVTEKGKDVELRCDPISGHTALYWYRQSLGQGLEFLIYFQGNSAPDKSGLPSDRFSAERTGGSVSTLTIQRTQQEDSAVYLCASSSGLAGEEQYFGPGTRLTVT.